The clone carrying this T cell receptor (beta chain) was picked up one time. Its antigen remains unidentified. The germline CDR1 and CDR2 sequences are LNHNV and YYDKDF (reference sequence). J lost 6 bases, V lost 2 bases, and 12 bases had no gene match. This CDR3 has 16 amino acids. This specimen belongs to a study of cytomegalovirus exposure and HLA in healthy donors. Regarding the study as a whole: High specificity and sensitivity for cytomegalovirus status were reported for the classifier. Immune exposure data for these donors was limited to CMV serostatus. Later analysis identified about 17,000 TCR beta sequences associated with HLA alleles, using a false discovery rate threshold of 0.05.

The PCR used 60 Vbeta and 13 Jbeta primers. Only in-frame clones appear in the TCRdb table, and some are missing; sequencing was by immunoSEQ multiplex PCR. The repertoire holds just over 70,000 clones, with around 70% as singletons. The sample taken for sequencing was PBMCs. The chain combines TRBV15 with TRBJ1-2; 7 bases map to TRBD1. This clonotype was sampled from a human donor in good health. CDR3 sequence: CATSRLTLGQPNGYTF. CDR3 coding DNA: TGTGCCACCAGCAGATTAACCCTGGGACAGCCAAATGGCTACACCTTC. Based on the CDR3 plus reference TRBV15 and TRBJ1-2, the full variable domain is DAMVIQNPRYQVTQFGKPVTLSCSQTLNHNVMYWYQQKSSQAPKLLFHYYDKDFNNEADTPDNFQSRRPNTSFCFLDIRSPGLGDTAMYLCATSRLTLGQPNGYTFGSGTRLTVV.